The 18 T cell receptor beta chains in this list originate from one sample, sequenced in a study of T cells in Graves' hyperthyroidism and ophthalmopathy. It was RNA transcripts that yielded the amplified TCR beta CDR3 regions. The HTBI primer set drove a first-round RT-PCR of the TCR CDR3. Via MiXCR, TCRdb re-called the multiplex PCR reads, giving one row per CDR3 protein. The repertoire holds about 600,000 distinct CDR3 sequences, with about 16% as singletons. The sample comprised blood. These receptors originate from a woman in her thirties or forties with Graves' ophthalmopathy.

This clonotype was observed many times. This chain joins TRBV7-3 and TRBJ1-1; 9 positions match TRBD1. Germline V gene lookup returns CDR1 SGHTA and CDR2 FQGTGA. V was clipped by 5 bases and J by 4 bases; unmatched bases: 11. There are 16 residues in the CDR3. CDR3 in amino acids: CASSPKWTGVSTEAFF. The CDR3 DNA sequence: TGTGCCAGCAGCCCGAAATGGACAGGGGTGAGCACTGAAGCTTTCTTT.

The chain combines TRBV28 with TRBJ1-3; the D gene is possibly TRBD1 (5 bases). Trimming took off 7 bases at V and 4 bases at J, with 14 bases between the two ends. The length of the CDR3 is 14 residues. Germline V gene sequence: CDR1 MDHEN, CDR2 SYDVKM. This CDR3 reads CASTPGGPGNTIYF. DNA of the CDR3: TGTGCCAGCACCCCGGGGGGACCAGGAAACACCATATATTTT.

This clonotype was seen only a few times. This chain joins TRBV19 and TRBJ1-1, with D unresolved. Trimming took off 10 bases at V and 1 base at J, with 10 bases between the two ends. Per the germline V gene, CDR1 is LNHDA and CDR2 is SQIVND (reference sequence). The CDR3 is made up of 12 amino acids. The CDR3 reads CATQKGNTEAFF. In DNA, the CDR3 is TGTGCCACTCAAAAGGGGAACACTGAAGCTTTCTTT.

This clonotype turned up a few times. The chain joins TRBV5-8 to TRBJ1-2, with D perhaps matching TRBD1 (5 bases). This CDR3 is built from 14 residues. V dropped 3 bases and J dropped 4 bases, with 13 bases sitting between them. CDR1 and CDR2 from the germline V gene are SGHTS and YDEGEE. DNA of the CDR3: TGTGCCAGCAGCTCCGACCCAGGGAGCTATGGCTACACCTTC. Translated, it gives CASSSDPGSYGYTF.

The V and J genes are TRBV19 and TRBJ1-1; 9 bases are a match to TRBD1. V shed 6 bases, J shed 4 bases, and the junction held 9 bases outside the gene matches. CDR1 is LNHDA and CDR2 is SQIVND in the germline V gene (reference sequence). This CDR3 is 15 amino acids long. CDR3 in amino acids: CASSPLYRGLTEAFF. For the CDR3, the DNA is TGTGCCAGTAGCCCGTTATACAGGGGGCTCACTGAAGCTTTCTTT.

This clonotype was seen a few times. The rearrangement joins TRBV12-5 to TRBJ1-1; D gene ambiguous. With 2 bases removed from V and 2 bases from J, the gap between germline ends came to 9 bases. Germline CDR1 LGHNT, CDR2 FRNRAP. This CDR3 region has 14 residues. CDR3 nucleotides: TGTGCTAGTGGTTTGTCGGCCACAAACACTGAAGCTTTCTTT. Translating gives CASGLSATNTEAFF.

This clonotype occurred many times. As DNA, the CDR3 is TGTGCCAGCAGTGGAGGGCGGGGGGGGTTCGGCACTGAAGCTTTCTTT. Protein: CASSGGRGGFGTEAFF. The chain joins TRBV2 to TRBJ1-1; D is possibly TRBD1 (5 bases). Germline V gene sequence: CDR1 SNHLY, CDR2 FYNNEI. CDR3 length equals 16 residues. Trimming cost V 4 bases and J 4 bases, with 19 bases left between them.

This clonotype has just a few counts. This rearrangement joins TRBV7-9 to TRBJ2-1; 12 bases line up with TRBD2. V trimming: 5 bases; J trimming: 10 bases; junction bases outside the gene matches: 3. Germline V gene sequence: CDR1 SEHNR, CDR2 FQNEAQ (reference sequence). The CDR3 loop spans 13 amino acids. The CDR3 sequence is CASSPGLAGEQFF. CDR3 nucleotide sequence: TGTGCCAGCAGCCCGGGACTAGCGGGCGAGCAGTTCTTC.

This clonotype was found many times. The chain combines TRBV12-3 or TRBV12-4 with TRBJ1-1, with TRBD1 matching over 9 bases. V gave up 7 bases and J gave up 2 bases; unmatched junction bases: 5. This CDR3 has 14 residues. The CDR3 DNA is TGTGCCAGCAAACGGGACAGGGTTAACACTGAAGCTTTCTTT. Protein sequence: CASKRDRVNTEAFF.

This clonotype was detected only a few times. This chain links TRBV5-1 with TRBJ2-1, with 7 bases matching TRBD2. Germline V gene sequence: CDR1 SGHRS, CDR2 YFSETQ. This CDR3 contains 18 residues. With V trimmed by 3 bases and J by 1 base, 13 bases remained unmatched. The CDR3 sequence is CASSSRDYRTGSYNEQFF. CDR3 sequence (DNA): TGCGCCAGCAGCTCACGGGACTACCGGACCGGTTCCTACAATGAGCAGTTCTTC.

The sample holds a few counts of this clonotype. This sequence joins TRBV11-3 and TRBJ2-5; D possibly corresponds to TRBD1 (5 bases). The CDR3 is made up of 11 amino acids. The V end was cut by 5 bases, the J end by 10 bases, with 11 bases between. CDR1 is SGHNT, CDR2 YENEEA, per germline. The CDR3 DNA sequence: TGTGCCAGCAGCCCAACAGGTAGCCAGTACTTC. This encodes CASSPTGSQYF.

The rearrangement uses TRBV30 and TRBJ1-1; D possibly corresponds to TRBD1 (5 bases). V lost 2 bases to trimming and J lost 1 base, with 14 bases between them. Germline V gene sequence: CDR1 GTSNPN, CDR2 SVGIG (reference sequence). This CDR3 spans 15 amino acids. The CDR3 protein is CAWSPWDGPNTEAFF. DNA for the CDR3: TGTGCCTGGAGTCCCTGGGACGGCCCGAACACTGAAGCTTTCTTT.

This clonotype was counted only a few times. Just one base apart from a much larger clone, this may be a read error. This chain links TRBV20-1 with TRBJ2-1; 7 nucleotides agree with TRBD2. The CDR3 length is 15 residues. The V gene's germline CDR1 is DFQATT and CDR2 SNEGSKA (reference sequence). In DNA form, the CDR3 reads TGCAGTGCTCCAAAACCCGGACTAGAGGTTCGTGTGCAGTGCTTC. It translates to CSAPKPGLEVRVQCF.

This clonotype was counted ten times or more. The chain recombines TRBV7-2 with TRBJ1-1; the D is unclear. The germline CDR1 and CDR2 sequences are SGHTA and FQGNSA. The length of the CDR3 is 12 residues. Trimming shortened V by 1 base and J by 8 bases, and 8 bases separated the two germline ends. DNA of the CDR3: TGTGCCAGCAGCTTAGAGTGGACGGAAGCTTTCTTT. The encoded protein is CASSLEWTEAFF.

This clonotype was counted a single time. V gene TRBV2 combines with J gene TRBJ2-5, with TRBD1 matching 9 bases. V shed 7 bases and J 5 bases; nucleotides not matched to a gene: 5. The length of the CDR3 is 13 residues. Germline values: CDR1 SNHLY, CDR2 FYNNEI. The CDR3 is CASTADRGETQYF. The DNA for the CDR3 is TGTGCCAGCACCGCCGACAGGGGGGAGACCCAGTACTTC.

Regarding this clonotype: The junction does not match germline at one end; this may be a read error. The rearrangement uses TRBV7-9 and TRBJ2-7; 8 nucleotides line up with TRBD1. Germline V gene sequence: CDR1 SEHNR, CDR2 FQNEAQ (reference sequence). CDR3 length: 15 residues. The CDR3 reads CASRQAGGPIYEQYF. CDR3 nucleotides: TGCGCCAGCAGACAAGCAGGGGGCCCAATTTACGAGCAGTACTTC.

The chain carries TRBV6-1 and TRBJ2-5; the match to TRBD1 covers 9 bases. The germline CDR1 and CDR2 sequences are MNHNS and SASEGT. The length of the CDR3 is 15 residues. J was trimmed by 2 bases and V by 5 bases; bases with no gene match: 6. The CDR3 region is CASSPGQGRQETQYF. The CDR3 DNA reads as TGTGCCAGCAGTCCCGGACAGGGGAGGCAAGAGACCCAGTACTTC.

This clonotype showed up just a few times. In nucleotides, the CDR3 is TGCGCCAGCAGCGCCGGGACTAGCGGGGGGGCATATACGCAGTATTTT. This gives the protein CASSAGTSGGAYTQYF. The genes are TRBV5-1 and TRBJ2-3, with 16 nucleotides matching TRBD2. Germline V lookup: CDR1 SGHRS, CDR2 YFSETQ. The V and J ends lost 4 bases and 7 bases, in that order; junction bases with no gene match: 6. The CDR3 loop spans 16 amino acids.